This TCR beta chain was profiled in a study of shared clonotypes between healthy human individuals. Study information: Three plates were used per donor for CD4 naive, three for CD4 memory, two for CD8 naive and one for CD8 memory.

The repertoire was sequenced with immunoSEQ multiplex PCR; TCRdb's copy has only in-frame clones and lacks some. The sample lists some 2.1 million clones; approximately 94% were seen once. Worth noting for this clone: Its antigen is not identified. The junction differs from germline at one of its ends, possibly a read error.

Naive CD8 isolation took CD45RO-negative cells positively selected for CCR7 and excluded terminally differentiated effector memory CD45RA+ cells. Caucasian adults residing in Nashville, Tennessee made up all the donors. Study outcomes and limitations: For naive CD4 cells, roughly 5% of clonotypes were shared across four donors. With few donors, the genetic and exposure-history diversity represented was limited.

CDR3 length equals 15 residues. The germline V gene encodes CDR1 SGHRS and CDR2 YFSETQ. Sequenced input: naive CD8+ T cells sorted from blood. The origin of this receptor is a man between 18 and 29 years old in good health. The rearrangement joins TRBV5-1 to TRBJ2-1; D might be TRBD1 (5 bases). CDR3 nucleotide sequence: TGCGCCAGCAGTTTGGACATGAGCTCCTACAATGAGCAGTTCTTC. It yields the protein CASSLDMSSYNEQFF.